The rows below give T cell receptor beta chains drawn from one sample of a study of graft-versus-host responses after intestinal transplantation. TCRdb's copy holds only in-frame clones and misses some; the assay was immunoSEQ multiplex PCR. The sample includes 85,000 to 90,000 clones, approximately 89% of them seen just once. No antigen is known for these receptors. This specimen was unstimulated CD4+ T cells sorted from spleen or lymph node cells, taken before transplant. The source is a human donor who was the organ donor for an intestinal transplant. The CDR3 runs from the conserved cysteine through the conserved F or W. The size entry is marked missing in some rows and otherwise reads once, few, many or a size class.

abundance: .; v_gene: TRBV28; j_gene: TRBJ2-3; CDR3aa: CASSPDPTGKTQYF
abundance: .; v_gene: TRBV10-3; j_gene: TRBJ2-1; CDR3aa: CAIQTSSYNEQFF
abundance: .; v_gene: TRBV28; j_gene: TRBJ1-2; CDR3aa: CASSIRGQANYGYTF
abundance: .; v_gene: TRBV19; j_gene: TRBJ1-5; CDR3aa: CASSRDSSRPQHF
abundance: .; v_gene: TRBV7-8; j_gene: TRBJ2-7; CDR3aa: CASSLRLAGYEQYF
abundance: once; v_gene: TRBV6-5; j_gene: TRBJ1-4; CDR3aa: CASRGQGNEKLFF
abundance: .; v_gene: TRBV15; j_gene: TRBJ1-1; CDR3aa: CATSQLLKDREAFF
abundance: .; v_gene: TRBV28; j_gene: TRBJ2-7; CDR3aa: CASSLWTSGSYEQYF
abundance: .; v_gene: TRBV5-1; j_gene: TRBJ2-5; CDR3aa: CASGPRTGGPSETQYF
abundance: .; v_gene: TRBV11-3; j_gene: TRBJ1-2; CDR3aa: CASSQGASSGYTF
abundance: .; v_gene: TRBV7-2; j_gene: TRBJ2-7; CDR3aa: CASSLGRGYEQYF
abundance: .; v_gene: TRBV6-8; j_gene: TRBJ1-4; CDR3aa: CASIRGTGANEKLFF
abundance: .; v_gene: TRBV2; j_gene: TRBJ1-1; CDR3aa: CAAREAFEAFF
abundance: once; v_gene: TRBV14; j_gene: TRBJ2-3; CDR3aa: CASSQDSGTARDTQYF
abundance: .; v_gene: TRBV5-4; j_gene: TRBJ2-5; CDR3aa: CASSFRVSEQETQYF
abundance: .; v_gene: TRBV7-9; j_gene: TRBJ1-2; CDR3aa: CASSENRDGYTF
abundance: .; v_gene: TRBV9; j_gene: TRBJ2-2; CDR3aa: CASSVFPSPNTGELFF
abundance: .; v_gene: TRBV7-7; j_gene: TRBJ2-3; CDR3aa: CASSFGAVPSGTDTQYF
abundance: .; v_gene: TRBV5-1; j_gene: TRBJ1-2; CDR3aa: CASSLTVNYGYTF
abundance: .; v_gene: TRBV12-5; j_gene: TRBJ1-1; CDR3aa: CASGFPHLQGARTEAFF
abundance: .; v_gene: TRBV12-5; j_gene: TRBJ1-2; CDR3aa: CASGRDRGLEGYTF
abundance: once; v_gene: TRBV27; j_gene: TRBJ2-1; CDR3aa: CASRRTGTETNNEQFF
abundance: .; v_gene: TRBV29-1; j_gene: TRBJ2-3; CDR3aa: CSVRLALADTQYF
abundance: .; v_gene: TRBV29-1; j_gene: TRBJ2-5; CDR3aa: CSGGAGGSETQYF
abundance: .; v_gene: TRBV5-1; j_gene: TRBJ1-5; CDR3aa: CASSPDGRVYQPQHF
abundance: .; v_gene: TRBV19; j_gene: TRBJ2-7; CDR3aa: CASSRTGSYEQYF